This T cell receptor beta chain was recovered during a study of blood T cell repertoires in COVID-19. The CDR3 runs to 15 residues. Trimming took 0 bases from V and 0 from J, leaving 8 bases between them. CDR1 and CDR2 from the germline V gene are LNHNV and YYDKDF (reference sequence). Here immunoSEQ multiplex PCR was the method, and the copy in TCRdb shows in-frame clones only, minus some. This sample carries tens of thousands of clones, about 89% of them seen once, and the ten largest clones take about 5%. Sequenced sample: peripheral blood. J is TRBJ1-1 and V is TRBV15; D is perhaps TRBD1 (5 bases). The receptor's source is a man aged 60 to 69 with COVID-19, enrolled during active disease. CDR3 DNA sequence: TGTGCCACCAGCAGAGAGGACACGCTGAACACTGAAGCTTTCTTT. This gives the protein CATSREDTLNTEAFF.